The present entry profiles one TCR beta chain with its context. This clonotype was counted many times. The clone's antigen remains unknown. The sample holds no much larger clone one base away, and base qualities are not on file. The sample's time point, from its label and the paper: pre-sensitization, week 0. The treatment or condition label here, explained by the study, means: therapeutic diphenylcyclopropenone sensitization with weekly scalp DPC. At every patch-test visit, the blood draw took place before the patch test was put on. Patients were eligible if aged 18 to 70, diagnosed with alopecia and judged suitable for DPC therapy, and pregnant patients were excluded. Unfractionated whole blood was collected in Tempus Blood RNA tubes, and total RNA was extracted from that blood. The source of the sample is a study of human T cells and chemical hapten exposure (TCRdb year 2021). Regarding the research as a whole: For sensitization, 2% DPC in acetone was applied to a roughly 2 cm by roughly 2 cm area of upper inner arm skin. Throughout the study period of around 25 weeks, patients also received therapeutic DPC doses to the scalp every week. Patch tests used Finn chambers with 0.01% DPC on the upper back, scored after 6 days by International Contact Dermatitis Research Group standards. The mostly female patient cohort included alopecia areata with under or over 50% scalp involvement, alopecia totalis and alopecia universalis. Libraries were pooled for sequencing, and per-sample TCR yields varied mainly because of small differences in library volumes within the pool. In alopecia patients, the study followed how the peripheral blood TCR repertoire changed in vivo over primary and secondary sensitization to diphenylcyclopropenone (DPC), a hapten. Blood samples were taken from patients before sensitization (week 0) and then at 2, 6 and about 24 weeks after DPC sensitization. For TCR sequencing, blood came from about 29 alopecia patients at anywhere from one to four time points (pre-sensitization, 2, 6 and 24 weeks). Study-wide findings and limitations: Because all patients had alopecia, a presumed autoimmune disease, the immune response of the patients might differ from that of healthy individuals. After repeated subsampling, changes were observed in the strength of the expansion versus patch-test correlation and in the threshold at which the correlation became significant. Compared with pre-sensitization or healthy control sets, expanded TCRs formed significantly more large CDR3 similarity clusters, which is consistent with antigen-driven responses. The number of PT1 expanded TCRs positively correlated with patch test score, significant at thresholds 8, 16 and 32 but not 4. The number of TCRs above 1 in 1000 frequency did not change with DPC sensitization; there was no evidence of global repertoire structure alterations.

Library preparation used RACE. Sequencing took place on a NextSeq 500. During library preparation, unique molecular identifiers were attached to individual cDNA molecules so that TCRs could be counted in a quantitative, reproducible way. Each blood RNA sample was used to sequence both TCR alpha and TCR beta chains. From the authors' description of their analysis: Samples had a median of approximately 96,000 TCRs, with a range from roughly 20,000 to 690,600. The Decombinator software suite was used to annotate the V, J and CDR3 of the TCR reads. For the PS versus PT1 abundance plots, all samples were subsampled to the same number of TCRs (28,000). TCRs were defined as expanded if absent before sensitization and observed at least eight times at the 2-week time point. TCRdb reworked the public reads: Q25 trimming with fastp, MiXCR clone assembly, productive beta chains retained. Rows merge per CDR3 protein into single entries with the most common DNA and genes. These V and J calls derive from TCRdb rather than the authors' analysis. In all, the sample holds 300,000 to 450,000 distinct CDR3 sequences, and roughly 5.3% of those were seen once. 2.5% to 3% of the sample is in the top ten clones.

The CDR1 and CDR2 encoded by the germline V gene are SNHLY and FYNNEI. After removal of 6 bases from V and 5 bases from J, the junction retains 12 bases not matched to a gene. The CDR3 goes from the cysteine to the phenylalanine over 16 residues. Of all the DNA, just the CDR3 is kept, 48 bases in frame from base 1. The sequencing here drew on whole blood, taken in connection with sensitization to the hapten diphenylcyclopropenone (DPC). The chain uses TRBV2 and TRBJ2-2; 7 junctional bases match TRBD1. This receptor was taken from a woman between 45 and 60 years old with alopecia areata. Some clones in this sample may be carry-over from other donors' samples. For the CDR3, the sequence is CASSPTGDQRTGELFF. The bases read TGTGCCAGCAGCCCAACAGGGGACCAAAGGACCGGGGAGCTGTTTTTT.